A selection of T cell receptor beta chains follows, all from one sample in a study of T cell responses to AZD1222 COVID-19 vaccine. Using immunoSEQ multiplex PCR, the repertoire was profiled, and TCRdb retains in-frame clones only, with some absent. In the table there are 120,000 to 150,000 clones, approximately 86% of which are singletons. Here the sequenced sample was peripheral blood, taken 28 days after the second AZD1222 dose. These receptors came from an adult who received the AZD1222 COVID-19 vaccine. Each CDR3 is given with its conserved first and last residue. The D gene is left open where the match is weak. The listing skips clone size in some rows; elsewhere it reads once, few, many or a size class.

abundance,d_gene,v_gene,j_gene,CDR3aa,CDR3nt
NA,TRBD1,TRBV19,TRBJ2-1,CASSLRQGRTNSYNEQFF,TGTGCCAGTAGTCTCCGACAGGGTAGGACGAACTCCTACAATGAGCAGTTCTTC
NA,NA,TRBV5-8,TRBJ1-1,CASSLGFSGFMNTEAFF,TGTGCCAGCAGCTTGGGATTTTCCGGGTTCATGAACACTGAAGCTTTCTTT
NA,NA,TRBV20-1,TRBJ1-2,CSASDPIRFYGYTF,TGCAGTGCTAGTGACCCTATACGGTTCTATGGCTACACCTTC
NA,TRBD2,TRBV6-5,TRBJ2-1,CASGRTSGVNEQFF,TGTGCCAGCGGCAGGACTAGCGGAGTCAATGAGCAGTTCTTC
NA,NA,TRBV15,TRBJ1-1,CATSRDRGIEAFF,TGTGCCACCAGCAGAGATAGGGGGATTGAAGCTTTCTTT
NA,TRBD2,TRBV10-3,TRBJ2-7,CAISEAQDTSGLHF,TGTGCCATCAGTGAGGCCCAGGACACTAGCGGACTGCACTTC
NA,NA,TRBV6-5,TRBJ1-4,CASSFGATNEKLFF,TGTGCCAGCAGTTTCGGGGCAACTAATGAAAAACTGTTTTTT
NA,NA,TRBV2,TRBJ2-2,CASRYNTGELFF,TGTGCCAGCAGATACAACACCGGGGAGCTGTTTTTT
NA,TRBD1,TRBV7-2,TRBJ1-4,CASSLRQGATNEKLFF,TGTGCCAGCAGCCTGCGACAGGGGGCGACTAATGAAAAACTGTTTTTT
once,NA,TRBV11-2,TRBJ2-2,CASSLSTGELFF,TGTGCCAGCAGCTTATCTACCGGGGAGCTGTTTTTT
NA,NA,TRBV4-2,TRBJ1-1,CASSQGGDIATLATFF,TGTGCCAGCAGCCAAGGGGGGGACATCGCGACCCTCGCGACTTTCTTT
NA,NA,TRBV5-6,TRBJ2-7,CASSLSSGLLVQQYF,TGTGCCAGCAGCTTGAGTTCGGGACTTCTCGTCCAGCAGTACTTC
NA,NA,TRBV3-1/TRBV3-2,TRBJ1-5,CASSHPRRGGHREHQPQHF,TGTGCCAGCAGCCACCCAAGAAGGGGAGGACATCGGGAGCATCAGCCCCAGCATTTT
NA,NA,TRBV2,TRBJ1-1,CASSEVWGSGRGTEAFF,TGTGCCAGCAGTGAAGTCTGGGGGTCAGGGAGGGGCACTGAAGCTTTCTTT
once,TRBD1,TRBV6-5,TRBJ1-6,CASSYTGVNSPLHF,TGTGCCAGCAGTTACACAGGGGTTAATTCACCCCTCCACTTT
NA,NA,TRBV10-2,TRBJ1-6,CASSEGPTYNSPLHF,TGCGCCAGCAGTGAAGGGCCGACCTATAATTCACCCCTCCACTTT
NA,NA,TRBV28,TRBJ1-1,CASSPDTRGTEAFF,TGTGCCAGCAGCCCGGACACCAGAGGGACTGAAGCTTTCTTT
once,NA,TRBV11-3,TRBJ2-1,CASSLEGHNEQFF,TGTGCCAGCAGCTTAGAAGGGCACAATGAGCAGTTCTTC
NA,TRBD1,TRBV3-1/TRBV3-2,TRBJ1-4,CASSLLQGLGEKLFF,TGTGCCAGCAGTCTCCTACAGGGGTTGGGTGAAAAACTGTTTTTT
NA,NA,TRBV3-1/TRBV3-2,TRBJ1-3,CASGSSGNTIYF,TGTGCCAGCGGCAGCTCTGGAAACACCATATATTTT
NA,NA,TRBV28,TRBJ1-2,CASHQQDGYGYTF,TGTGCCAGCCACCAGCAGGACGGCTATGGCTACACCTTC
NA,NA,TRBV12-3/TRBV12-4,TRBJ1-5,CASSPDRRQPQHF,TGTGCCAGCAGTCCCGACAGGAGGCAGCCCCAGCATTTT
NA,NA,TRBV5-1,TRBJ2-3,CASSLAGQGGGTDTQYF,TGCGCCAGCAGCTTGGCAGGACAGGGAGGGGGCACAGATACGCAGTATTTT
NA,NA,TRBV18,TRBJ1-2,CASSPVEANYGYTF,TGTGCCAGCTCACCAGTAGAAGCTAACTATGGCTACACCTTC
NA,NA,TRBV18,TRBJ2-2,CASSPVAVMNTGELFF,TGTGCCAGCTCACCGGTTGCAGTCATGAACACCGGGGAGCTGTTTTTT
NA,TRBD1,TRBV6-6,TRBJ1-1,CASRTQGMNTEAFF,TGTGCCAGCAGGACACAGGGGATGAACACTGAAGCTTTCTTT
NA,TRBD1,TRBV18,TRBJ2-7,CASSPLEGQGEQYF,TGTGCCAGCTCACCTTTGGAGGGACAGGGCGAGCAGTACTTC
NA,NA,TRBV6-5,TRBJ1-3,CASSYSGGQGGNTIYF,TGTGCCAGCAGTTACTCGGGGGGGCAAGGAGGAAACACCATATATTTT
NA,NA,TRBV19,TRBJ1-3,CASTLGNTIYF,TGTGCCAGTACCCTCGGAAACACCATATATTTT
few,NA,TRBV2,TRBJ1-5,CASSPEPNRANEPQHF,TGTGCCAGCAGCCCCGAACCGAACAGGGCCAATGAACCCCAGCATTTT
NA,NA,TRBV7-6,TRBJ1-1,CASSLGATEAFF,TGTGCCAGCAGCTTAGGGGCCACTGAAGCTTTCTTT
NA,NA,TRBV4-1,TRBJ1-4,CASSQERGTNEKLFF,TGCGCCAGCAGCCAAGAGCGGGGAACTAATGAAAAACTGTTTTTT
NA,TRBD1,TRBV10-3,TRBJ1-5,CAIRGTGANQPQHF,TGTGCCATCCGGGGGACAGGGGCTAATCAGCCCCAGCATTTT
NA,NA,TRBV30,TRBJ1-4,CAWSVRVSEKLFF,TGTGCCTGGAGTGTCCGGGTTAGTGAAAAACTGTTTTTT
few,NA,TRBV27,TRBJ1-3,CASSPSRAGNTIYF,TGTGCCAGCAGTCCTTCCAGGGCTGGAAACACCATATATTTT
NA,NA,TRBV29-1,TRBJ1-2,CSAAENYGYTF,TGCAGCGCAGCAGAGAACTATGGCTACACCTTC
NA,TRBD2,TRBV4-1,TRBJ2-1,CASSQDLGLAGFGEQFF,TGCGCCAGCAGCCAAGATCTGGGACTAGCGGGATTTGGTGAGCAGTTCTTC
NA,NA,TRBV19,TRBJ1-5,CASSSGGGNQPQHF,TGTGCCAGTAGCTCGGGCGGGGGCAATCAGCCCCAGCATTTT
NA,NA,TRBV18,TRBJ1-1,CASSPISLTLMNTEAFF,TGTGCCAGCTCACCAATCAGCCTCACCCTTATGAACACTGAAGCTTTCTTT
NA,TRBD1,TRBV5-1,TRBJ2-1,CASSLTDRENNEQFF,TGCGCCAGCAGCTTGACGGACAGGGAAAACAATGAGCAGTTCTTC
NA,NA,TRBV29-1,TRBJ2-3,CSIMQGTSTDTQYF,TGCAGCATAATGCAGGGGACGAGCACAGATACGCAGTATTTT
NA,TRBD2,TRBV25-1,TRBJ2-3,CASSEYSGLAGDTQYF,TGTGCCAGCAGTGAATACTCGGGACTAGCGGGAGATACGCAGTATTTT
NA,NA,TRBV12-3/TRBV12-4,TRBJ2-5,CASSSEGGETQYF,TGTGCCAGCAGTTCTGAGGGTGGGGAGACCCAGTACTTC
NA,NA,TRBV24-1,TRBJ2-1,CATSDVEDGWSYNEQFF,TGTGCCACCAGTGATGTAGAGGACGGGTGGTCCTACAATGAGCAGTTCTTC
NA,NA,TRBV29-1,TRBJ1-2,CSVDLRQESGYTF,TGCAGCGTTGACTTGCGACAGGAGAGTGGCTACACCTTC
NA,NA,TRBV15,TRBJ1-1,CATSRGTENTEAFF,TGTGCCACCAGCAGAGGGACGGAGAACACTGAAGCTTTCTTT
NA,NA,TRBV6-5,TRBJ2-5,CASHLLRPGQETQYF,TGTGCCAGCCACCTCCTCCGGCCAGGGCAAGAGACCCAGTACTTC
NA,NA,TRBV6-4,TRBJ1-5,CASSPEGSQPQHF,TGTGCCAGCAGCCCGGAGGGAAGCCAGCCCCAGCATTTT
NA,NA,TRBV2,TRBJ2-4,CASSEGLGNIQYF,TGTGCCAGCAGTGAAGGGTTGGGAAACATTCAGTACTTC
NA,NA,TRBV10-3,TRBJ2-5,CAIKAGALGETQYF,TGTGCCATCAAAGCCGGGGCCCTCGGCGAGACCCAGTACTTC
once,TRBD1,TRBV28,TRBJ2-2,CASSRGTGGRGATGELFF,TGTGCCAGCAGCCGCGGGACAGGGGGTCGCGGGGCCACCGGGGAGCTGTTTTTT
NA,NA,TRBV25-1,TRBJ2-7,CASSGQPGRNYEQYF,TGTGCCAGCAGTGGTCAGCCCGGTCGGAATTACGAGCAGTACTTC
NA,NA,TRBV6-5,TRBJ2-6,CASSRGFQGANVLTF,TGTGCCAGCAGTAGAGGCTTCCAGGGGGCCAACGTCCTGACTTTC
few,TRBD1,TRBV7-9,TRBJ2-1,CASSPWTGNEQFF,TGTGCCAGCAGCCCCTGGACAGGGAATGAGCAGTTCTTC
NA,NA,TRBV6-5,TRBJ1-2,CASRPFAGPDYGYTF,TGTGCCAGCAGACCCTTTGCGGGGCCGGACTATGGCTACACCTTC
NA,TRBD1,TRBV20-1,TRBJ1-1,CSASGLGTGMNTEAFF,TGCAGTGCTAGTGGACTTGGGACAGGGATGAACACTGAAGCTTTCTTT
NA,TRBD2,TRBV28,TRBJ2-1,CASREGGTSGIYNEQFF,TGTGCCAGCAGGGAGGGCGGGACTAGCGGAATCTACAATGAGCAGTTCTTC
NA,NA,TRBV27,TRBJ2-7,CASSLSRDEPQSF,TGTGCCAGCAGTTTATCAAGGGACGAACCCCAGTCCTTC
NA,NA,TRBV7-2,TRBJ2-3,CASSLVLREGYTDTQYF,TGTGCCAGCAGCTTAGTTTTGCGCGAGGGGTACACAGATACGCAGTATTTT